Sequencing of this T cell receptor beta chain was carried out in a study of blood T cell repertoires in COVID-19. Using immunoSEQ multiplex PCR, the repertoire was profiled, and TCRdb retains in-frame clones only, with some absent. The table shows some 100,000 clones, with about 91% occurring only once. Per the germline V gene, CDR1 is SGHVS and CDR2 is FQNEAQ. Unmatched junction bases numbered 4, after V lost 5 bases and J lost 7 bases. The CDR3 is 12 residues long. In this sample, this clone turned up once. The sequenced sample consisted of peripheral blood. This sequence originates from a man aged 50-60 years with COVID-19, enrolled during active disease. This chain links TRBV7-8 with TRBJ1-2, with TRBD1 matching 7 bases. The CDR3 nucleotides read TGTGCCAGCAGCATTGGGACAGCTGGCTACACCTTC. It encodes CASSIGTAGYTF.